This TCR beta chain was recovered during a study of naive and memory T cell subsets. In germline, CDR1 is SGDLS, CDR2 YYNGEE. CDR3 length: 13 amino acids. Deletions cut 0 bases from V and 3 bases from J, with 4 bases between. Adult healthy volunteers gave 2.5 ml peripheral blood for whole-blood RNA. This clonotype was seen ten or more times. Blood and skin TCR RNA was reverse transcribed with alpha and beta constant primers. TCRdb passed the 5' RACE reads through MiXCR, listing each CDR3 protein once. This sample carries tens of thousands of distinct CDR3 sequences, 4% to 5% of them seen once, and the ten largest clones take under 9%.

This clonotype was sampled from a male donor in good health. J is TRBJ2-1 and V is TRBV9; D is uncertain. DNA for the CDR3: TGTGCCAGCAGCGTAGACCTCTACAATGAGCAGTTCTTC. It specifies CASSVDLYNEQFF.